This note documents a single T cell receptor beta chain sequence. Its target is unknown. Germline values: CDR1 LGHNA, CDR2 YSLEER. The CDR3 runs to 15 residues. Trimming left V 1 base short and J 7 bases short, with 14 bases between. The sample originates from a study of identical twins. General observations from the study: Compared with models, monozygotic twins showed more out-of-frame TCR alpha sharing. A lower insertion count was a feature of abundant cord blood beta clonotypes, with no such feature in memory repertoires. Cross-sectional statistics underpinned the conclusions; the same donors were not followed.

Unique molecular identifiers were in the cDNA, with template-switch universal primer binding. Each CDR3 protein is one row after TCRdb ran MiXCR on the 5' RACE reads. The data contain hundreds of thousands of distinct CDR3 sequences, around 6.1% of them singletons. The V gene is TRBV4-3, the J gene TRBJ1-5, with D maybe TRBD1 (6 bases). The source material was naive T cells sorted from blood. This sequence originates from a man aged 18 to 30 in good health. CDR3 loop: CASSQATGALQPQHF. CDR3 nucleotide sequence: TGCGCCAGCAGCCAAGCTACGGGGGCCCTCCAGCCCCAGCATTTT.